Presented here are 22 T cell receptor beta chains from one specimen sequenced in a study of OX40 agonist ivuxolimab in advanced cancers. The data were produced by immunoSEQ multiplex PCR, yet TCRdb's version contains in-frame clones alone and is incomplete. The sample yields 100,000 to 110,000 clones, under 95% seen once. This material consisted of CD4+ or CD8+ T cells sorted from blood, taken in a trial of the OX40 agonist ivuxolimab. The receptor source for this set is an adult with an advanced solid tumor such as melanoma, head and neck, liver or kidney cancer.

This chain's CDR3 is CASSNQQGYEQFF. CDR3 DNA: TGCGCCAGCAGCAACCAACAGGGCTATGAGCAGTTCTTC. This chain connects TRBV5-1 to TRBJ2-1, with D possibly matching TRBD1 (6 bases). This CDR3 has 13 residues. CDR1 and CDR2 from the germline V gene are SGHRS and YFSETQ. V was cut by 4 bases and J by 8 bases, with 13 bases left in between. Full variable domain (outside the CDR3, taken from reference TRBV5-1 and TRBJ2-1): KAGVTQTPRYLIKTRGQQVTLSCSPISGHRSVSWYQQTPGQGLQFLFEYFSETQRNKGNFPGRFSGRQFSNSRSEMNVSTLELGDSALYLCASSNQQGYEQFFGPGTRLTVL.

The rearrangement uses TRBV7-2 and TRBJ2-1, with TRBD2 identical over 8 bases. The length of the CDR3 is 13 residues. The ends lost 3 bases at V and 10 bases at J; junction bases unmatched: 5. Germline loops: CDR1 SGHTA, CDR2 FQGNSA. Here the CDR3 DNA reads TGTGCCAGCAGCTTGGGGACTAGTACCGAGCAGTTCTTC. Translation gives CASSLGTSTEQFF.

The V gene is TRBV4-3, the J gene TRBJ1-1; D ambiguous. The germline V gene encodes CDR1 LGHNA and CDR2 YSLEER. The V end was cut by 0 bases, the J end by 4 bases, with 9 bases between. The CDR3 runs 14 residues. The CDR3: CASSQEVVGTEAFF. In DNA, the CDR3 is TGCGCCAGCAGCCAAGAGGTGGTTGGCACTGAAGCTTTCTTT.

The V and J genes are TRBV19 and TRBJ2-5, with D unclear. The CDR3 extends over 14 amino acids. CDR1 is LNHDA and CDR2 is SQIVND in the germline V gene (reference sequence). V was shortened by 3 bases and J by 1 base, with 9 bases between the two germline ends. CDR3 sequence: CASSMMGSQETQYF. The CDR3 region has the DNA TGTGCCAGTAGTATGATGGGCAGCCAAGAGACCCAGTACTTC. The full variable domain, with the rest looked up from reference TRBV19 and TRBJ2-5, is DGGITQSPKYLFRKEGQNVTLSCEQNLNHDAMYWYRQDPGQGLRLIYYSQIVNDFQKGDIAEGYSVSREKKESFPLTVTSAQKNPTAFYLCASSMMGSQETQYFGPGTRLLVL.

The V call is TRBV7-8, the J call TRBJ2-7, with a possible D match to TRBD2 (6 bases). V was trimmed by 1 base and J by 0 bases, leaving 10 bases between them. The CDR3 is 15 amino acids. Germline CDR1 and CDR2: SGHVS and FQNEAQ. The CDR3 region is CASSLEDGSSYEQYF. The CDR3, as DNA: TGTGCCAGCAGCTTAGAGGACGGGAGCTCCTACGAGCAGTACTTC.

In nucleotides, the CDR3 is TGTGCCAGCTCGCTAGCGGGAGGCTCCAAGAAGACCCAGTACTTC. It encodes CASSLAGGSKKTQYF. The V and J genes are TRBV18 and TRBJ2-5; 11 bases align to TRBD2. Germline V gene lookup returns CDR1 KGHSH and CDR2 LQKENI. The CDR3 spans 15 residues. With V trimmed by 6 bases and J by 6 bases, 9 bases remained unmatched.

V usage is TRBV23-1 and J usage is TRBJ1-5; a possible D gene is TRBD1 (5 bases). TRBV23-1 is treated as an ORF (open reading frame) with a function not yet certain. V lost 0 bases and J lost 5, with 11 bases in between. CDR3 length: 15 amino acids. In DNA form, the CDR3 reads TGCGCCAGCAGTCAATCGACGGGGCCGCATCAGCCCCAGCATTTT. Amino acid sequence: CASSQSTGPHQPQHF.

This clone was detected only once. The chain links TRBV7-3 to TRBJ2-2; 9 bases fit TRBD1. Germline V gives CDR1 SGHTA, CDR2 FQGTGA. The trim removed 5 bases at V and 4 bases at J, leaving 2 bases unmatched. CDR3 length: 14 residues. CDR3 residues: CASSPGQGTGELFF. In DNA, the CDR3 is TGTGCCAGCAGCCCGGGACAGGGCACCGGGGAGCTGTTTTTT.

The gene calls are TRBV2 and TRBJ1-4, with no clear D. This CDR3 contains 12 residues. Trimming shortened V by 8 bases and J by 4 bases, and 8 bases separated the two germline ends. Germline V lookup: CDR1 SNHLY, CDR2 FYNNEI. The CDR3 protein is CASQRINEKLFF. Written as DNA, the CDR3 is TGTGCCAGCCAGCGCATTAATGAAAAACTGTTTTTT.

This chain uses TRBV19 with TRBJ2-7, with a weak D call TRBD1 (5 bases). CDR3 length: 15 amino acids. With 1 base removed from V and 3 bases from J, the gap between germline ends came to 13 bases. Germline-derived CDR1 and CDR2 are LNHDA and SQIVND (reference sequence). CDR3 sequence: CASSIGSRVLYEQYF. The CDR3 DNA sequence: TGTGCCAGTAGTATAGGTTCCAGGGTCCTCTACGAGCAGTACTTC. The full variable domain, in which reference TRBV19 and TRBJ2-7 provide the parts outside the CDR3, is DGGITQSPKYLFRKEGQNVTLSCEQNLNHDAMYWYRQDPGQGLRLIYYSQIVNDFQKGDIAEGYSVSREKKESFPLTVTSAQKNPTAFYLCASSIGSRVLYEQYFGPGTRLTVT.

The chain links TRBV6-6 to TRBJ2-5, with 8 bases matching TRBD2. V lost 0 bases and J lost 4; bases outside the gene matches: 7. Germline CDR1 MNHNY, CDR2 SVGAGI (reference sequence). The CDR3 is 16 amino acids. The CDR3 nucleotides are TGTGCCAGCAGTTACTCCAGCGGGAGCAAACGAGAGACCCAGTACTTC. Translation: CASSYSSGSKRETQYF.

In DNA, the CDR3 is TGTGCCACCAGCAGAGAGGTGACCGGGATAAGTGGGACCTTC. Its protein is CATSREVTGISGTF. The chain uses TRBV15 and TRBJ1-2, with D unclear. There are 14 residues in the CDR3. The V end was cut by 0 bases, the J end by 14 bases, with 19 bases between. Germline assignment: CDR1 LNHNV and CDR2 YYDKDF (reference sequence).

The chain joins TRBV7-6 to TRBJ2-1; 10 bases map to TRBD1. J was trimmed by 1 base and V by 1 base; bases with no gene match: 1. This CDR3 is 16 amino acids long. Germline CDR1 reads SGHVS; CDR2 reads FNYEAQ. CDR3 in DNA: TGTGCCAGCAGCTTAGGGGGACAGGGGTCCTACAATGAGCAGTTCTTC. It yields the protein CASSLGGQGSYNEQFF.

This chain connects TRBV11-2 to TRBJ2-7, with D possibly matching TRBD1 (5 bases). With 3 bases removed from V and 6 bases from J, the gap between germline ends came to 12 bases. Germline V gene sequence: CDR1 SGHAT, CDR2 FQNNGV. The CDR3 sequence is 13 residues long. This CDR3 is CASSFLDRGEQYF. In DNA form, the CDR3 reads TGTGCCAGCAGCTTCCTTGACAGAGGCGAGCAGTACTTC. Filled out from reference TRBV11-2 and TRBJ2-7, the complete variable domain reads EAGVAQSPRYKIIEKRQSVAFWCNPISGHATLYWYQQILGQGPKLLIQFQNNGVVDDSQLPKDRFSAERLKGVDSTLKIQPAKLEDSAVYLCASSFLDRGEQYFGPGTRLTVT.

The V call is TRBV7-2, the J call TRBJ2-7; 10 bases are a match to TRBD1. Germline V gene sequence: CDR1 SGHTA, CDR2 FQGNSA. This CDR3 spans 15 amino acids. Germline trimming cut 2 bases from V and 3 bases from J; bases unmatched to any gene: 4. CDR3 residues: CASSLRRDRGYEQYF. CDR3 sequence (DNA): TGTGCCAGCAGCTTACGCCGGGACAGGGGCTACGAGCAGTACTTC.

A few counts support this clone. V and J are TRBV30 and TRBJ2-7; D uncertain. Trimming cost V 2 bases and J 1 base, with 9 bases left between them. The CDR3 is 13 amino acids. Germline values: CDR1 GTSNPN, CDR2 SVGIG (reference sequence). CDR3 nucleotides: TGTGCCTGGAGTAGGCCAGCTTCCTACGAGCAGTACTTC. Protein sequence: CAWSRPASYEQYF.

The chain carries TRBV7-2 and TRBJ2-7; 7 positions agree with TRBD1. The CDR3 loop spans 15 amino acids. From germline, CDR1 is SGHTA and CDR2 FQGNSA. Losses at the gene ends were 5 bases for V and 2 bases for J; bases not matched to a gene: 9. The CDR3 nucleotides are TGTGCCAGCAGCCGCCGGGACAGCAACGCCTACGAGCAGTACTTC. It is translated as CASSRRDSNAYEQYF. The full variable domain, completed using reference TRBV7-2 and TRBJ2-7, is GAGVSQSPSNKVTEKGKDVELRCDPISGHTALYWYRQSLGQGLEFLIYFQGNSAPDKSGLPSDRFSAERTGGSVSTLTIQRTQQEDSAVYLCASSRRDSNAYEQYFGPGTRLTVT.

This clone was detected once. CDR3 bases: TGTGCCAGCACCACCCAAGGGCGGACAGGTCGTTCCTACGAGCAGTACTTC. It translates to CASTTQGRTGRSYEQYF. The chain carries TRBV28 and TRBJ2-7; 7 nucleotides align to TRBD1. Germline CDR1 is MDHEN and CDR2 is SYDVKM. This CDR3 is built from 17 residues. V lost 7 bases, J lost 1 base, and 16 bases stayed unmatched.

The J gene is TRBJ1-3, the V gene TRBV28; weak D call: TRBD1 (5 bases). Between the trimmed V and J ends, which lost 5 bases and 1 base, there was a span of 18 bases. CDR1 is MDHEN, CDR2 SYDVKM, per germline. The CDR3 sequence is 17 residues long. The CDR3 nucleotides read TGTGCCAGCAGTCCTATCACTTACAGGACATCTGGAAACACCATATATTTT. Amino acids: CASSPITYRTSGNTIYF.

The rearrangement links TRBV4-3 to TRBJ1-4; unclear D gene. The CDR3 contains 13 residues. V was clipped by 0 bases and J by 5 bases, with 4 bases between them. Germline V lookup: CDR1 LGHNA, CDR2 YSLEER. The chain's CDR3 is CASSQEENEKLFF. The CDR3 bases are TGCGCCAGCAGCCAAGAGGAAAATGAAAAACTGTTTTTT.

This clone was observed a single time. This rearrangement joins TRBV19 to TRBJ1-5, with D tentatively TRBD1 (5 bases). Germline V gene data show CDR1 as LNHDA and CDR2 as SQIVND (reference sequence). V gave up 1 base and J gave up 3 bases, with 13 bases separating them. This CDR3 is built from 16 residues. The CDR3 reads CASSIAGRDLNQPQHF. CDR3 nucleotides: TGTGCCAGTAGTATAGCTGGCAGGGATCTCAATCAGCCCCAGCATTTT.

The chain carries TRBV10-3 and TRBJ1-2; TRBD1 might be the D (5 bases). V was clipped by 0 bases and J by 0 bases, with 14 bases between them. Germline CDR1 and CDR2: ENHRY and SYGVKD. The CDR3 has 17 residues. CDR3 in DNA: TGTGCCATCAGTGAGTCCATCCCCAGAGGGGCTAACTATGGCTACACCTTC. Translation: CAISESIPRGANYGYTF.